This TCR beta chain was found in a study of OX40 agonist ivuxolimab in advanced cancers. The CDR3 consists of 13 residues. CDR1 and CDR2 (germline): MNHEY, SMNVEV (reference sequence). V was shortened by 2 bases and J by 4 bases, with 6 bases between the two germline ends. TCRdb keeps only in-frame clones here, not all; method: immunoSEQ multiplex PCR. The profile shows some 8,000 clones, about 80% of them singletons. This sequence joins TRBV27 and TRBJ1-5; D unclear. Sample: CD4+ or CD8+ T cells sorted from blood, taken in a trial of the OX40 agonist ivuxolimab. The TCR sequence derives from an adult with an advanced solid tumor such as melanoma, head and neck, liver or kidney cancer. The CDR3 DNA is TGTGCCAGCAGTTTAGTAGCAAATCAGCCCCAGCATTTT. Translated, it gives CASSLVANQPQHF.